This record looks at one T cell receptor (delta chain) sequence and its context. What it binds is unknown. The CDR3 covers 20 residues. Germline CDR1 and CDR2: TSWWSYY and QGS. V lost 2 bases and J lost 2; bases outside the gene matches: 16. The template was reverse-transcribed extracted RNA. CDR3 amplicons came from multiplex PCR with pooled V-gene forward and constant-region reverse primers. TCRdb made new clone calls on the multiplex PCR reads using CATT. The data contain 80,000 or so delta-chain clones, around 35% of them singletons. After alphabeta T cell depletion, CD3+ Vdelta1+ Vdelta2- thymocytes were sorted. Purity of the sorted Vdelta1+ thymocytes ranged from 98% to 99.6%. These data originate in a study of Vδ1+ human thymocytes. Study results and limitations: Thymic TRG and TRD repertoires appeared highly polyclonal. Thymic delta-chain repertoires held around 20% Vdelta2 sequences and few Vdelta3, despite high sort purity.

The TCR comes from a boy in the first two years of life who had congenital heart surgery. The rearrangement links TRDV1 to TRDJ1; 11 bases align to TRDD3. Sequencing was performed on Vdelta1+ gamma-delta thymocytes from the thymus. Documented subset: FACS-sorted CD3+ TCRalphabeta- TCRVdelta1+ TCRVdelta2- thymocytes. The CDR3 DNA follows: TGTGCTCTTGGGGAAAAAATCTACGAATCCTACTGGGGGATAACCGATAAACTCATCTTT. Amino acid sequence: CALGEKIYESYWGITDKLIF.